This T cell receptor beta chain is from a study of beta chain features in type 1 diabetes. Points from the study as a whole: A greater similarity of naive, central memory and Treg TCRB repertoires was seen among patients than among healthy donors. Fewer insertions but more deletions were seen at VDJ junctions in type 1 diabetes patients.

The CDR3 spans 15 residues. The V gene's germline CDR1 is MGHRA and CDR2 YSYEKL. Losses at the gene ends were 1 base for V and 5 bases for J; bases not matched to a gene: 5. Every isolated RNA sample was fully reverse transcribed, so sequencing captured expressed TCRB transcripts. Regulatory, naive and central memory T cell samples averaged about 3.5 million reads. Sequencing used immunoSEQ multiplex PCR; TCRdb keeps in-frame clones, though not all of them. Of 330,000 or so clones in the sample, about 20% were seen once. Purities in excess of 95% were seen in all sorted populations. As regards this clone: Its antigen remains unknown.

Sample: naive CD4+ T cells from blood. V is TRBV4-1 and J is TRBJ1-2; 9 bases agree with TRBD1. This clonotype was sampled from a woman aged 18 to 35 in good health. The CDR3 DNA reads as TGCGCCAGCAGCCAAGTAACTGGACAGGGGTATGGCTACACCTTC. It codes for CASSQVTGQGYGYTF.